This T cell receptor (beta chain) stems from a study of identical twins. Findings and limits, study-wide: Cross-sectional statistics, not tracking of the same donors, supported the conclusions.

Worth noting for this clonotype: The antigen is unknown.

CDR1 and CDR2 from the germline V gene are DFQATT and SNEGSKA (reference sequence). V shed 6 bases and J 0 bases; nucleotides not matched to a gene: 6. This CDR3 has 15 amino acids. TCRdb used MiXCR to reprocess the 5' RACE reads, holding one entry per CDR3 protein. The sample comprises 650,000 to 750,000 distinct CDR3 sequences, around 20% of which are singletons, and 4.3% rests with the top ten. These data also formed part of another study, on T cells expressing NK-cell markers. This second study says: CD3+CD56+NKG2C+, CD3+CD56+NKG2C- and CD3+CD56-NKG2C+ T cells, once sorted, supplied the TCR beta repertoires. Restriction of the sorted population to alpha-beta TCR T cells was achieved in several experiments with an anti-gamma-delta TCR antibody. In several donors, dominant clonotypes made up about 25-60.1% of CD3+CD56-NKG2C+ cells.

The specimen was PBMCs. V gene TRBV20-1 combines with J gene TRBJ2-2; 8 bases are a match to TRBD2. The TCR sequence derives from a woman younger than 35 in good health. The CDR3, as DNA: TGCAGTGCAAGCAGCGGGGGAACGAACACCGGGGAGCTGTTTTTT. Its protein product is CSASSGGTNTGELFF.